This TCR beta chain originates from a study of radiotherapy plus CTLA-4 blockade in lung cancer. Study-wide background: Around 19% of enrolled patients responded objectively, and roughly 31% had disease control.

V dropped 3 bases and J dropped 5 bases, with 14 bases sitting between them. This CDR3 comprises 14 residues. Germline V gives CDR1 SGHRS, CDR2 YFSETQ. Assay: immunoSEQ multiplex PCR; the TCRdb copy retains only in-frame clones and omits some. Of tens of thousands of clones in the sample, approximately 84% are singletons; the top ten hold about 5%. The TCR originated in a human donor with non-small cell lung cancer whose response to radiotherapy plus ipilimumab could not be evaluated. The rearrangement joins TRBV5-1 to TRBJ1-1, with D perhaps TRBD1 (6 bases). The source was peripheral blood, collected from a patient treated with radiotherapy plus ipilimumab. The DNA of the CDR3 is TGCGCCAGCAGCTCAGGGACATACGTAACTGAAGCTTTCTTT. Translating it yields CASSSGTYVTEAFF.